What follows are 18 T cell receptor beta chains derived from one specimen sequenced in a study of blood T cells in healthy people across ages. PCR was performed a second time for about 7 to 11 cycles using a sample-barcoded 5' primer and a J-beta primer mix. TCRdb recomputed calls from the 5' RACE reads with MiXCR, one row per CDR3 protein. Here the sample spans about 640,000 distinct CDR3 sequences, 58% being singletons. The sequenced material came from blood. These receptor sequences come from a man aged 55 to 70 in good health.

The chain has TRBV25-1 and TRBJ1-2; 7 bases line up with TRBD1. This CDR3 spans 12 amino acids. The germline V gene encodes CDR1 MGHDK and CDR2 SYGVNS. The J segment lost 6 bases and the V segment lost 5 bases, leaving 3 bases of the junction unmatched. The CDR3 bases are TGTGCCAGCAGTCCAGGGGGAGATGGCTACACCTTC. This codes for CASSPGGDGYTF.

The gene calls are TRBV24-1 and TRBJ2-7; D may be TRBD1 (6 bases). Germline V CDR1 and CDR2: KGHDR, SFDVKD. The V end lost 3 bases, the J end lost 0 bases, and 11 bases lay between the germline ends. The CDR3 is 15 amino acids. CDR3 bases: TGTGCCACCAGTGATCGGGACATGCACTCCTACGAGCAGTACTTC. Protein product: CATSDRDMHSYEQYF.

This chain's CDR3 is CSASQGAIQYF. CDR3 DNA sequence: TGCAGCGCTTCGCAGGGGGCAATTCAGTACTTC. The genes are TRBV29-1 and TRBJ2-4; 8 bases are shared with TRBD1. This CDR3 is built from 11 residues. CDR1 is SQVTM, CDR2 ANQGSEA, per germline. V lost 7 bases to trimming and J lost 10 bases; unmatched junction nucleotides: 6.

This chain uses TRBV29-1 with TRBJ1-6; 8 bases align to TRBD1. The germline V gene has CDR1 SQVTM and CDR2 ANQGSEA. The CDR3 is 13 residues long. Germline trimming cut 6 bases from V and 7 bases from J; bases unmatched to any gene: 5. Here the CDR3 reads CSVGQGENSPLHF. The CDR3 coding sequence is TGCAGCGTAGGACAGGGAGAAAATTCACCCCTCCACTTT. The variable domain in full, completed from reference TRBV29-1 and TRBJ1-6, reads SAVISQKPSRDICQRGTSLTIQCQVDSQVTMMFWYRQQPGQSLTLIATANQGSEATYESGFVIDKFPISRPNLTFSTLTVSNMSPEDSSIYLCSVGQGENSPLHFGNGTRLTVT.

This chain connects TRBV3-1 to TRBJ2-7; tentative D call: TRBD1 (5 bases). The CDR3 sequence is 13 residues long. Germline CDR1 reads LGHDT; CDR2 reads YNNKEL (reference sequence). Deletions cut 1 base from V and 3 bases from J, with 7 bases between. The CDR3 DNA reads TGTGCCAGCAGCCAAGCCGACAGCTACGAGCAGTACTTC. Amino acids: CASSQADSYEQYF.

This clonotype was picked up a small number of times. J is TRBJ2-7 and V is TRBV7-2; D might be TRBD1 (5 bases). Looked up from germline, CDR1 is SGHTA and CDR2 is FQGNSA. This CDR3 contains 15 residues. V shed 4 bases and J shed 0 bases, with 13 bases lying between them. CDR3 in amino acids: CASSYAGYSSYEQYF. The CDR3 DNA reads as TGTGCCAGCAGCTATGCAGGGTATAGCTCCTACGAGCAGTACTTC.

This clonotype turned up a few times. The V call is TRBV6-1, the J call TRBJ2-3; TRBD2 agrees at 13 bases. The CDR3 consists of 15 residues. V lost 4 bases, J lost 5 bases, and 3 bases stayed unmatched. Germline V gene sequence: CDR1 MNHNS, CDR2 SASEGT. CDR3 coding DNA: TGTGCCAGCAGTGGACTAGCGGGGGGACTAGATACGCAGTATTTT. Translated: CASSGLAGGLDTQYF.

The CDR3 nucleotides are TGTGCCATCAGAGATGGGACTAGCGGGGGGAATGAGCAGTTCTTC. It encodes CAIRDGTSGGNEQFF. The chain uses TRBV10-3 and TRBJ2-1; 15 bases fit TRBD2. Germline V gene data show CDR1 as ENHRY and CDR2 as SYGVKD. The V and J ends lost 6 bases and 7 bases, in that order; junction bases with no gene match: 4. This CDR3 has 15 amino acids.

This clonotype has a handful of counts. The chain combines TRBV6-1 with TRBJ1-6; D may be TRBD1 (5 bases). Trimming took 1 base from V and 4 from J, leaving 11 bases between them. Germline assignment: CDR1 MNHNS and CDR2 SASEGT. The CDR3 is 16 amino acids. The CDR3: CASSEEIDRYNSPLHF. CDR3 DNA sequence: TGTGCCAGCAGTGAAGAGATCGACAGATATAATTCACCCCTCCACTTT.

The V gene is TRBV9, the J gene TRBJ2-1, with 8 bases lining up with TRBD1. J was trimmed by 3 bases and V by 3 bases; bases with no gene match: 5. The CDR3 is 15 amino acids. Germline values: CDR1 SGDLS, CDR2 YYNGEE. CDR3: CASSGADRDYNEQFF. DNA of the CDR3: TGTGCCAGCAGCGGAGCGGACAGGGACTACAATGAGCAGTTCTTC.

The rearrangement uses TRBV25-1 and TRBJ1-5; D is ambiguous. Trimming removed 7 bases at V and 7 bases at J, with 14 bases between. The CDR3 runs 13 residues. Germline V CDR1 and CDR2: MGHDK, SYGVNS. The CDR3 here is CASTEGSGQPQHF. The CDR3 DNA is TGTGCCAGCACTGAGGGTTCGGGCCAGCCCCAGCATTTT.

At least ten counts were recorded for this clonotype. V gene TRBV24-1 combines with J gene TRBJ2-5; TRBD2 agrees at 11 bases. V lost 2 bases, J lost 2 bases, and 3 bases stayed unmatched. Germline V gives CDR1 KGHDR, CDR2 SFDVKD. This CDR3 comprises 16 residues. CDR3 residues: CATSDWGTSGQETQYF. CDR3 nucleotide sequence: TGTGCCACCAGTGATTGGGGGACTAGCGGACAAGAGACCCAGTACTTC.

This chain links TRBV6-2 or TRBV6-3 with TRBJ2-5; 8 bases agree with TRBD2. The CDR3 sequence is 15 residues long. CDR1 MNHEY and CDR2 SVGEGT come from the germline V gene. V dropped 4 bases and J dropped 5; count of bases not matched to a gene: 9. This CDR3 is CASSSLGLEAETQYF. The DNA for the CDR3 is TGTGCCAGCAGTTCCCTGGGACTAGAGGCGGAGACCCAGTACTTC.

This chain connects TRBV7-2 to TRBJ2-7, with D perhaps matching TRBD2 (7 bases). Germline V gene lookup returns CDR1 SGHTA and CDR2 FQGNSA. V was clipped by 0 bases and J by 0 bases, with 12 bases between them. The CDR3 has 16 amino acids. The CDR3 nucleotides read TGTGCCAGCAGCTTAGCTGCGGGGGCCCTCTCCTACGAGCAGTACTTC. Encoded protein: CASSLAAGALSYEQYF.

This clonotype appeared a few times. The DNA of the CDR3 is TGCGCCAGCAGGACAGGGGGCGGCCATGAGACCCAGTACTTC. This translates into CASRTGGGHETQYF. The chain links TRBV5-1 to TRBJ2-5, with 10 positions matching TRBD1. J gave up 5 bases and V 5 bases, and 6 bases lay outside the gene matches. Germline lookup yields CDR1 SGHRS and CDR2 YFSETQ. This CDR3 has 14 amino acids.

Concerning this clonotype: Sequence at one end of the junction differs from germline and may be a read error. V usage is TRBV15 and J usage is TRBJ2-7, with 7 bases identical to TRBD1. The CDR3 runs 14 residues. Per germline, CDR1 LNHNV and CDR2 YYDKDF (reference sequence). As DNA, the CDR3 is TGTGCCGCCAGCAGGACCAGGGGGTCCTACGAGCAGTACTTC. Its translation is CAASRTRGSYEQYF.

This clonotype came up a few times. The chain employs TRBV12-3 or TRBV12-4 and TRBJ2-4, with unresolved D. The J call may not be correct, given that the DNA end is closer to TRBJ2-7. This CDR3 contains 13 residues. CDR3 nucleotides: TGTGCCAGCAGTTTAGAGGTTGTATACGAGCAGTACTTC. Protein: CASSLEVVYEQYF.

The rearrangement links TRBV6-6 to TRBJ2-1; D possibly corresponds to TRBD1 (5 bases). The CDR3 has 13 amino acids. V lost 6 bases and J 6 bases, leaving 12 bases between the germline ends. Germline V gene sequence: CDR1 MNHNY, CDR2 SVGAGI (reference sequence). Here the CDR3 DNA reads TGTGCCAGCAGGGACACACCTAGCAATGAGCAGTTCTTC. Translation gives CASRDTPSNEQFF.